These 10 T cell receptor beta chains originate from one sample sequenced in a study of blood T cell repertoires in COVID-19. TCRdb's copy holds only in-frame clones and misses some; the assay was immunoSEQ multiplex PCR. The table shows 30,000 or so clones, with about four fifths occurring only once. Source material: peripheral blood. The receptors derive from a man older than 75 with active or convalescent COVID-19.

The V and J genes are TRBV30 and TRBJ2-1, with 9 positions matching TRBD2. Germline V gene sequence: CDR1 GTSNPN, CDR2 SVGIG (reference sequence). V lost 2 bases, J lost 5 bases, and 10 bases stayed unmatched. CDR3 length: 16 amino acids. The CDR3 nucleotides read TGTGCCTGGAGTCTAAACATCGGCGGGAGGGACAATGAGCAGTTCTTC. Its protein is CAWSLNIGGRDNEQFF.

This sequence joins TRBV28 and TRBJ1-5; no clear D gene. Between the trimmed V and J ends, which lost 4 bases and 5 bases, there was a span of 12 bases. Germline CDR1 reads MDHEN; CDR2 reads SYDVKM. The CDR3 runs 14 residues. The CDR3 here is CASSSRLVDQPQHF. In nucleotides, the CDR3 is TGTGCCAGCAGTTCACGGTTAGTTGATCAGCCCCAGCATTTT.

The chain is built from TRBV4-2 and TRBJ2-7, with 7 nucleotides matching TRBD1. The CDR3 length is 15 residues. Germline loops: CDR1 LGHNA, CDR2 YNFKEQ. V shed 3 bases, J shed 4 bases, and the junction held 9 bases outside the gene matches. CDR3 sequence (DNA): TGTGCCAGCAGCCAGCCAGGGGGTACTTTATACGAGCAGTACTTC. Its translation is CASSQPGGTLYEQYF.

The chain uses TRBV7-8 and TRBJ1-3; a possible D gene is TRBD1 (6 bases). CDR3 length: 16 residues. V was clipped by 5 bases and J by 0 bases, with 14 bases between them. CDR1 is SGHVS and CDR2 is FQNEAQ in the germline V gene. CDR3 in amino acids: CASSLPTGVSGNTIYF. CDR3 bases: TGTGCCAGCAGCCTCCCGACAGGCGTCTCTGGAAACACCATATATTTT.

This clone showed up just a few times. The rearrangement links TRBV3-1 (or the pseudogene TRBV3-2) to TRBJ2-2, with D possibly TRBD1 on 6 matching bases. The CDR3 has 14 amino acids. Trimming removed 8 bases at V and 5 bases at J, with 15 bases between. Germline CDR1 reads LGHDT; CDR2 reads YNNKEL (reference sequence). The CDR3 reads CASRYETGTGELFF. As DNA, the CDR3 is TGTGCCAGCCGATACGAGACAGGAACCGGGGAGCTGTTTTTT.

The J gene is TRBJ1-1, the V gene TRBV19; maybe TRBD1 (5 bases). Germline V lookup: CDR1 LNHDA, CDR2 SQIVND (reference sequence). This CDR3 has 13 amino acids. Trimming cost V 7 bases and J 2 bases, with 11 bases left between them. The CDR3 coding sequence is TGTGCCAGTAACCAGGGTCGAAACACTGAAGCTTTCTTT. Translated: CASNQGRNTEAFF.

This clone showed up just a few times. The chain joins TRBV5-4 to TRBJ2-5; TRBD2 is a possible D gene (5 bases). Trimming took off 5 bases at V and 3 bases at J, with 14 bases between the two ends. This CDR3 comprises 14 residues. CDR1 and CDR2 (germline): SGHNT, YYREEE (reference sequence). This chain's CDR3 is CASRKSGLEETQYF. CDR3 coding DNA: TGTGCCAGCAGGAAGTCAGGACTGGAAGAGACCCAGTACTTC.

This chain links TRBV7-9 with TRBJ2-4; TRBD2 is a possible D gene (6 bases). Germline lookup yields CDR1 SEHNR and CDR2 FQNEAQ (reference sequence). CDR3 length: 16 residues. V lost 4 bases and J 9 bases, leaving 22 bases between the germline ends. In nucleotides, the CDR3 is TGTGCCAGCAGCTCACCCCGGGACTCCTCGAGCACCATTCAGTACTTC. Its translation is CASSSPRDSSSTIQYF.

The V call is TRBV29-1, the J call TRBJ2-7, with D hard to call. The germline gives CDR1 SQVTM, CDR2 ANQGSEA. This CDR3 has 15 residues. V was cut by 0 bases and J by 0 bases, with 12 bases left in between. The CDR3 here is CSVEENSQSSYEQYF. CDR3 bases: TGCAGCGTTGAAGAGAACAGCCAAAGCTCCTACGAGCAGTACTTC.

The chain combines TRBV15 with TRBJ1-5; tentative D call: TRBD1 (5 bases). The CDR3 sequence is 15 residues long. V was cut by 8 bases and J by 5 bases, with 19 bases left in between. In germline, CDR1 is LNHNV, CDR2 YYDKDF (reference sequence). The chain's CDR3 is CATGAGGGADQPQHF. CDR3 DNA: TGTGCCACCGGAGCCGGCGGAGGGGCAGATCAGCCCCAGCATTTT.